The present T cell receptor beta chain was sequenced within a study of blood T cell repertoires in COVID-19. Study details: Material from acute and convalescent COVID-19 was sourced from the United States, Italy and Spain. Sample material is recorded as cDNA or gDNA derived from T cells, B-cell-depleted T cells, or PBMCs.

The CDR3 is 15 amino acids. With V trimmed by 2 bases and J by 5 bases, 7 bases remained unmatched. Looked up from germline, CDR1 is MNHEY and CDR2 is SVGEGT. As handled by the study authors: Scientists estimated how many nucleated cells there were by amplifying reference gene primers. Measured with immunoSEQ multiplex PCR; TCRdb has only the in-frame clones, and not every one. V, J and clone size are taken as reported in that table, and D and trimming were inferred from the DNA itself. Of 250,000 to 300,000 clones listed, approximately 90% are singletons. Sequencing was done on a sample of peripheral blood. This TCR came from a woman between 45 and 65 years old who had recovered from COVID-19. The chain links TRBV6-2 or TRBV6-3 to TRBJ2-3, with 7 nucleotides matching TRBD2. CDR3 residues: CASSYLGLGRDTQYF. CDR3 nucleotide sequence: TGTGCCAGCAGTTACCTCGGACTAGGGAGAGATACGCAGTATTTT.